This T cell receptor beta chain came from a study of regulatory T cells in long-lasting Graves disease. Construction of the TCR beta libraries employed iRepertoire HTBI primers in conjunction with Arm-PCR of CDR3 regions. Using its own MiXCR run on the multiplex PCR reads, TCRdb lists one record per CDR3 protein. The data hold about 460,000 distinct CDR3 sequences, with approximately 14% observed a single time. Time point of the sample: newly diagnosed GD, antithyroid drugs for less than 3 months. From PBMCs, RNA was extracted and then used to make the TCR library. This clonotype was seen more than once but under ten times. Germline lookup yields CDR1 DFQATT and CDR2 SNEGSKA (reference sequence). This CDR3 comprises 16 residues. Trimming took 3 bases from V and 3 from J, leaving 21 bases between them. Separately, the same data were catalogued under a study of T cells in Graves' hyperthyroidism and ophthalmopathy. Per that paper: First-round RT-PCR of the TCR CDR3 relied on the HTBI primer set.

Sample: peripheral blood mononuclear cells (PBMCs), taken at new diagnosis, from a patient treated with antithyroid drugs. This chain uses TRBV20-1 with TRBJ2-7, with D possibly matching TRBD1 (6 bases). The TCR comes from a woman aged 45-60 years with Graves disease. The CDR3 reads CSASDGRRQEYYEQYF. The CDR3 DNA reads TGCAGTGCTAGCGACGGGCGGAGACAGGAATACTACGAGCAGTACTTC.